This T cell receptor beta chain is from a study of graft-versus-host responses after intestinal transplantation. Study-wide context: All recipients got anti-thymocyte globulin induction, then tacrolimus and steroids for approximately 3 years.

In the case of this clone: As yet, its antigen is unknown.

Trimming stripped 4 bases from V and 6 bases from J, with 13 bases between. The germline V gene has CDR1 SGHTS and CDR2 YDEGEE. CDR3 length equals 14 residues. TCRdb's copy holds only in-frame clones and misses some; the assay was immunoSEQ multiplex PCR. The table records about 96,000 clones, 80% to 95% of them present only once. The V gene is TRBV5-8, the J gene TRBJ2-2; D might be TRBD2 (6 bases). This receptor was obtained from a human donor who received an intestinal transplant. Here the sequenced sample was unstimulated CD4+ T cells sorted from spleen or lymph node cells, taken before intestinal transplant. The CDR3 bases are TGTGCCAGCAGCGGAGGGCCAATTTCCGGGGAGCTGTTTTTT. Translating it yields CASSGGPISGELFF.